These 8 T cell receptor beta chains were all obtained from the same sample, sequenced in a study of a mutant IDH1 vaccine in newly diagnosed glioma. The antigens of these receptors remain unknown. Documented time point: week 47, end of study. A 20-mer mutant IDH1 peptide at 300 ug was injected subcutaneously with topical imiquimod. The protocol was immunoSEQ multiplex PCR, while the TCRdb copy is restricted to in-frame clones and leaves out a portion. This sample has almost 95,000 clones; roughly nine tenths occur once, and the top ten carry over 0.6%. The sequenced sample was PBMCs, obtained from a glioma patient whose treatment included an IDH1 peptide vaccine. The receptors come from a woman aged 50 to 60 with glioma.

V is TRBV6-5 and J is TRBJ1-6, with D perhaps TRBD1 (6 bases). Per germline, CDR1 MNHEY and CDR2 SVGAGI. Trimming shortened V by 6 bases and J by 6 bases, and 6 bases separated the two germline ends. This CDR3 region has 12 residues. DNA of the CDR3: TGTGCCAGCAGCAGGGGTAATTCACCCCTCCACTTT. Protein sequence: CASSRGNSPLHF.

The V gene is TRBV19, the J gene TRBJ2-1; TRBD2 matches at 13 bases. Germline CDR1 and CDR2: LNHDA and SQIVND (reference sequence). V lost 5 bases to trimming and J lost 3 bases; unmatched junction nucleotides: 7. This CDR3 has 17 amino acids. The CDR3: CASSLRTSGRVYNEQFF. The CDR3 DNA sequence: TGTGCCAGTAGTCTAAGGACTAGCGGGAGAGTCTACAATGAGCAGTTCTTC.

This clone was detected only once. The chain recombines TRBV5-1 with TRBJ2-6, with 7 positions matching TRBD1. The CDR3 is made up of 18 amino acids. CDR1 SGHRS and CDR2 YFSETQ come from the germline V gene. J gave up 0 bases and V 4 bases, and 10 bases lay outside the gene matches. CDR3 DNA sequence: TGCGCCAGCAGCGAACCGGGACAGATCGCCTCTGGGGCCAACGTCCTGACTTTC. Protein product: CASSEPGQIASGANVLTF.

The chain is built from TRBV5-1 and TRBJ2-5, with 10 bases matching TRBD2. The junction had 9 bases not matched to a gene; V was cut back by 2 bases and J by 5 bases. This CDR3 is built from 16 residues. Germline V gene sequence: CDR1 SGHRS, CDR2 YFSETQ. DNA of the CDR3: TGCGCCAGCAGCTTACTAGCGGGGCCCCGGGGGGAGACCCAGTACTTC. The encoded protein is CASSLLAGPRGETQYF.

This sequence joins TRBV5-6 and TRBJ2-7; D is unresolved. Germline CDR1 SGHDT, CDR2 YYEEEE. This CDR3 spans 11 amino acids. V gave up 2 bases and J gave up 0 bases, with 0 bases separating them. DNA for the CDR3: TGTGCCAGCAGCTTCTCCTACGAGCAGTACTTC. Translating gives CASSFSYEQYF.

The CDR3 nucleotides are TGTGCCAGCAGCTTAGACGGGAGAGGCACAGATACGCAGTATTTT. It yields the protein CASSLDGRGTDTQYF. The J gene is TRBJ2-3, the V gene TRBV7-2, with TRBD2 as a possible D gene (6 bases). Trimming shortened V by 1 base and J by 1 base, and 9 bases separated the two germline ends. The germline V gene has CDR1 SGHTA and CDR2 FQGNSA. This CDR3 is 15 amino acids long.

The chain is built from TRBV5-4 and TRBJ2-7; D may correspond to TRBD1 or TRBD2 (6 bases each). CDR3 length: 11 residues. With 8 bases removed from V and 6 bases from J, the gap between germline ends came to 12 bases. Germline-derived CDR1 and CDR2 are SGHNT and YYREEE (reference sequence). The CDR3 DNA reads TGTGCCAGTCACGGGGGCTTCGAGCAGTACTTC. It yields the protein CASHGGFEQYF.

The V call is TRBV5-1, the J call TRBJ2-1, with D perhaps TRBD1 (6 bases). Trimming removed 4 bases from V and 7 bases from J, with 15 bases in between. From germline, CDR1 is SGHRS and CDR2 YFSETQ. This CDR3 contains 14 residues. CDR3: CASSPSTGQNEQFF. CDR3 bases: TGCGCCAGCAGCCCATCGACAGGACAGAATGAGCAGTTCTTC.